One sample yielded the 12 T cell receptor beta chains listed below, sequenced in a study of shared clonotypes between healthy human individuals. The method was immunoSEQ multiplex PCR; TCRdb's version includes in-frame clones alone and lacks a portion of them. This table has fewer than 600,000 clones, about 74% appearing once. Sample: PBMCs. The receptors stem from a woman between 40 and 50 years old in good health. Some clones in this sample may be carry-over from other donors' samples.

Worth noting for this clone: A read error may explain this, as a much larger clone is one base away. The chain combines TRBV27 with TRBJ1-1; possibly TRBD1 for D (5 bases). CDR1 MNHEY and CDR2 SMNVEV come from the germline V gene (reference sequence). The CDR3 has 17 residues. CDR3 DNA: TGTGTCAGCAGTTTAACCCCCCCCACAGGCCCGAACACTGAAGCTTTCTTT. Translated: CVSSLTPPTGPNTEAFF.

This clone has only one observation. This chain joins TRBV5-5 and TRBJ2-7, with 11 bases that match TRBD1. Germline loops: CDR1 SGHKS, CDR2 YYEKEE (reference sequence). This CDR3 has 15 residues. V lost 2 bases and J lost 5; bases outside the gene matches: 6. The chain's CDR3 is CASSLLGQGVDEQYF. In DNA form, the CDR3 reads TGTGCCAGCAGCTTATTGGGACAGGGGGTCGACGAGCAGTACTTC.

The chain recombines TRBV15 with TRBJ2-5; maybe TRBD1 (6 bases). Trimming removed 1 base at V and 6 bases at J, with 15 bases between. Germline CDR1 LNHNV, CDR2 YYDKDF (reference sequence). This CDR3 has 15 residues. The CDR3 is CATSRGTESGQTQYF. CDR3 coding DNA: TGTGCCACCAGCAGAGGGACAGAGAGTGGCCAGACCCAGTACTTC.

Notes on this clone: Additional DNA sequences in this sample encode the identical CDR3. The chain recombines TRBV30 with TRBJ2-2, with 8 bases matching TRBD1. Germline CDR1 and CDR2: GTSNPN and SVGIG (reference sequence). The CDR3 is 14 amino acids. The CDR3 protein is CACDRGLVTGELFF. CDR3 nucleotide sequence: TGTGCGTGTGACAGGGGCCTTGTCACCGGGGAGCTGTTTTTT.

A remark on this clone: A far larger clone lies a single base away; this is likely a read error. The sample holds other DNA sequences that translate to the same CDR3. This chain links TRBV27 with TRBJ2-5, with a tentative D call TRBD2 (5 bases). The tail of the sequence fits TRBJ2-7 better, so the J call may be wrong. The CDR3 totals 15 residues. CDR1 is MNHEY and CDR2 is SMNVEV in the germline V gene (reference sequence). The CDR3 coding sequence is TGCGCCAGCAGTCCCGACGGGGTAAATGCCTACGAGCAGTACTTC. This gives the protein CASSPDGVNAYEQYF.

This clone was seen only a few times. The V gene is TRBV7-9, the J gene TRBJ2-7; D gene uncertain. The V end lost 1 base, the J end lost 6 bases, and 13 bases lay between the germline ends. The germline gives CDR1 SEHNR, CDR2 FQNEAQ (reference sequence). The CDR3 length is 14 residues. CDR3 DNA sequence: TGTGCCAGCAGCTTAGTTGGGGTTTACGGCGAGCAGTACTTC. Protein sequence: CASSLVGVYGEQYF.

The genes are TRBV19 and TRBJ1-2; 9 bases match TRBD1. Germline trimming cut 7 bases from V and 5 bases from J; bases unmatched to any gene: 14. Germline values: CDR1 LNHDA, CDR2 SQIVND (reference sequence). The CDR3 spans 16 residues. CDR3 DNA: TGTGCCAGTACCCTAAATACAGGGGGCTCCCTTTATGGCTACACCTTC. Translated, it gives CASTLNTGGSLYGYTF. Drawing the rest from reference TRBV19 and TRBJ1-2, the complete variable domain is DGGITQSPKYLFRKEGQNVTLSCEQNLNHDAMYWYRQDPGQGLRLIYYSQIVNDFQKGDIAEGYSVSREKKESFPLTVTSAQKNPTAFYLCASTLNTGGSLYGYTFGSGTRLTVV.

J is TRBJ2-1 and V is TRBV4-3, with 8 bases fitting TRBD2. The germline V gene encodes CDR1 LGHNA and CDR2 YSLEER. The junction had 14 bases not matched to a gene; V was cut back by 8 bases and J by 8 bases. CDR3 size: 15 residues. The CDR3 loop reads CASGYALAGYHEQFF. The CDR3 DNA reads TGCGCCAGCGGGTACGCGTTAGCGGGATACCATGAGCAGTTCTTC.

The genes are TRBV6-5 and TRBJ1-2, with D tentatively TRBD1 (5 bases). Germline CDR1 is MNHEY and CDR2 is SVGAGI. The CDR3 covers 13 residues. Trimming pared 9 bases from V and 4 bases from J, leaving 15 bases between. Here the CDR3 reads CARGTDRPYGYTF. The CDR3 coding sequence is TGTGCCAGGGGAACTGACAGACCCTATGGCTACACCTTC.

The CDR3 sequence: CASSQARGGASHQPQHF. For the CDR3, the DNA is TGCGCCAGCAGCCAAGCACGAGGGGGCGCCTCCCATCAGCCCCAGCATTTT. This rearrangement joins TRBV4-3 to TRBJ1-5; 7 bases are shared with TRBD1. J was trimmed by 5 bases and V by 1 base; bases with no gene match: 11. In germline, CDR1 is LGHNA, CDR2 YSLEER. CDR3 length: 17 residues.

This clone has only a few counts. A much larger clone lies a single base off, so this may be a read error. Other DNA sequences of this sample code for an identical CDR3. The chain couples TRBV2 to TRBJ1-5, with TRBD1 as a possible D gene (6 bases). CDR3 length equals 12 residues. The V end lost 6 bases, the J end lost 9 bases, and 12 bases lay between the germline ends. Germline lookup yields CDR1 SNHLY and CDR2 FYNNEI. The CDR3 protein is CASSVGGGPQHF. The CDR3 DNA reads TGTGCCAGCAGCGTGGGAGGGGGGCCCCAGCATTTT.

This clone was observed a single time. The V and J genes are TRBV11-2 and TRBJ1-5; D gene ambiguous. Trimming left V 1 base short and J 7 bases short, with 8 bases between. CDR3 size: 13 residues. Germline CDR1 is SGHAT and CDR2 is FQNNGV. The CDR3, as DNA: TGTGCCAGCAGCTTAGGTGGGTACCAGCCCCAGCATTTT. Translated: CASSLGGYQPQHF. Filled out from reference TRBV11-2 and TRBJ1-5, the complete variable domain reads EAGVAQSPRYKIIEKRQSVAFWCNPISGHATLYWYQQILGQGPKLLIQFQNNGVVDDSQLPKDRFSAERLKGVDSTLKIQPAKLEDSAVYLCASSLGGYQPQHFGDGTRLSIL.